This T cell receptor (beta chain) was obtained from a study of T cells after yellow fever vaccination (dated by TCRdb to between 2018 and 2021). Study-level background: The SMART-Seq v4 Ultra Low Input RNA kit was used to prepare libraries from fractions with low cell numbers. To track T-cell clones before and after primary and booster YFV17D yellow fever vaccination, bulk TCR alpha and beta repertoires were sequenced longitudinally. Two healthy male donors, one aged 18 to 29 and one aged 30 to 40 years, were included in the cohort. Bulk PBMC replicates and cell subsets were isolated from blood drawn at multiple timepoints before and after both primary and secondary immunization. Paper-wide results and their limitations: Most clones expanded after primary vaccination were re-detected after the booster (96% of CD4 and around 86% of CD8), suggesting broad memory maintenance. The secondary T-cell response was weaker than the primary response but faster, peaking on day 5 instead of day 15. Computational filtering was needed because FACS-sorted repertoires could contain abundant contaminating clonotypes from the bulk population. Only two donors were included in the study, so the extent to which the findings can be generalized is limited. A small fraction of clonotypes appeared in both the CD4 and CD8 compartments, likely as a result of convergent recombination.

Interpreted using the paper, the treatment or condition label stands for: live attenuated yellow fever vaccine strain. At every blood-draw timepoint, two biological replicates of bulk PBMCs were collected. PBMCs were isolated from peripheral blood using a standard Ficoll-Paque protocol. TriZol was used to extract RNA from bulk PBMCs, CD4 and CD8 fractions, and dextramer-positive and dextramer-negative fractions. As encoded in the germline V gene (reference sequence), CDR1 is DFQATT while CDR2 is SNEGSKA. Its CDR3 holds 14 amino acids, cysteine through phenylalanine. Only CDR3 DNA is held: 42 bases, read in frame from base 1. Trimming removed 2 bases from V and 4 bases from J, leaving 11 bases between the germline ends. TCR cDNA was made using 5'RACE template switching, a step that added a universal primer site and unique molecular identifiers. Priming of cDNA synthesis was performed from both the TCR alpha and TCR beta constant segments. Two PCR steps were used to amplify libraries, with sample barcodes and sequencing adapters being added in the second step. Sequencing of the libraries was done on either Illumina HiSeq 2500 (2x100 bp) or NovaSeq (2x150 bp). Per the original workflow: Reads were demultiplexed and collapsed into UMI consensus sequences with MIGEC, and V(D)J alignment was performed with MiXCR. Vaccine-responding clonotypes were identified with edgeR using replicate PBMC samples, with FDR below 0.01 and a log2 fold change above 5 up to day 15 being required. Each bulk clonotype was labeled CD4 or CD8 based on which sequenced repertoire, CD4 or CD8, contained the clonotype at higher abundance. In-frame beta chains were kept once TCRdb had trimmed the public reads at Q25 with fastp and called clones with MiXCR. Each CDR3 protein gets just one entry, which takes the most common genes and DNA from the rows behind it. The V and J calls and clone size come from TCRdb's table, not from the authors' own analysis. This sample is represented by around 310,000 distinct CDR3 sequences; 8.7% of them were singletons. The leading ten clones occupy more than 15% of the sample.

This clonotype appeared many times. It has no known antigen specificity. Base qualities were left out, and no much larger clone turns up one base away. This sample comprised PBMCs, obtained on the day of the first yellow fever vaccination. The chain couples TRBV20-1 to TRBJ1-4, with the identity of the D gene unclear. The receptor was isolated from a man younger than 35 who received the YFV17D yellow fever vaccine. CDR3 loop: CSARNPALNEKLFF. The nucleotides are TGCAGTGCTAGAAACCCGGCCCTTAATGAAAAACTGTTTTTT.